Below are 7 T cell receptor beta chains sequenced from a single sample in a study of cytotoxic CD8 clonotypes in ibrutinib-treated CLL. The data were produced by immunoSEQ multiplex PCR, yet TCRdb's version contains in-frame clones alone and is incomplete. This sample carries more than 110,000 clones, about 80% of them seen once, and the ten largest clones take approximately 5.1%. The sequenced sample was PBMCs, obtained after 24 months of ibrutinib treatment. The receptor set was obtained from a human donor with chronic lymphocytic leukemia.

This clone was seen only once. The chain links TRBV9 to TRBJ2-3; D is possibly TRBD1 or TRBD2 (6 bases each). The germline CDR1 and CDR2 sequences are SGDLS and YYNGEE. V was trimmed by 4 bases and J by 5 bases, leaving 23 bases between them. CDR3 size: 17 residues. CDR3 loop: CASSPGGGPRLGDTQYF. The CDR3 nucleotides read TGTGCCAGCAGCCCCGGAGGGGGGCCCCGCCTCGGAGATACGCAGTATTTT.

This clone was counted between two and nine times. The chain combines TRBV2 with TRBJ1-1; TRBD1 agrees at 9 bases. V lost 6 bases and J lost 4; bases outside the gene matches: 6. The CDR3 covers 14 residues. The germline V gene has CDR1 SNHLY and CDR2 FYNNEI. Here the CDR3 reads CASSDGQGSTEAFF. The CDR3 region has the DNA TGTGCCAGCAGCGACGGACAGGGGAGCACTGAAGCTTTCTTT. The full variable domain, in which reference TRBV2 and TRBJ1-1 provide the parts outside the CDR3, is EPEVTQTPSHQVTQMGQEVILRCVPISNHLYFYWYRQILGQKVEFLVSFYNNEISEKSEIFDDQFSVERPDGSNFTLKIRSTKLEDSAMYFCASSDGQGSTEAFFGQGTRLTVV.

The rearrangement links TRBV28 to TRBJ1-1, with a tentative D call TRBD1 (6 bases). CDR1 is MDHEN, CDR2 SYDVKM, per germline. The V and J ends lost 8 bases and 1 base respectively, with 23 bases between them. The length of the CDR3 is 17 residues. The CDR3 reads CASPGRAGDPGNTEAFF. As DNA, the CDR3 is TGTGCCAGCCCCGGGCGGGCAGGGGATCCGGGGAACACTGAAGCTTTCTTT.

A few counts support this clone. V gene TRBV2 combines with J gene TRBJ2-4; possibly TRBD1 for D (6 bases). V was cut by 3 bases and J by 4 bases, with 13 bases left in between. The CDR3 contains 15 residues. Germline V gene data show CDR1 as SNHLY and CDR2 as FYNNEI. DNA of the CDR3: TGTGCCAGCAGTGACGACAGGACAGTTAAAAACATTCAGTACTTC. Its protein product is CASSDDRTVKNIQYF.

The CDR3 sequence is CASSPRTSENEQFF. DNA of the CDR3: TGTGCCAGCTCACCAAGGACTAGCGAGAATGAGCAGTTCTTC. The chain uses TRBV18 and TRBJ2-1; 9 bases are a match to TRBD2. Germline V gives CDR1 KGHSH, CDR2 LQKENI. The CDR3 has 14 residues. V dropped 2 bases and J dropped 7; count of bases not matched to a gene: 3.

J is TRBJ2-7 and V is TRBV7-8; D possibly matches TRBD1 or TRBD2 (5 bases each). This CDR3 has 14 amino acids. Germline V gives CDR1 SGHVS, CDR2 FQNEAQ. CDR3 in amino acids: CGASWAGTSGEQYF. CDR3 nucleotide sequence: TGTGGCGCCAGCTGGGCCGGGACCTCGGGGGAGCAGTACTTC.

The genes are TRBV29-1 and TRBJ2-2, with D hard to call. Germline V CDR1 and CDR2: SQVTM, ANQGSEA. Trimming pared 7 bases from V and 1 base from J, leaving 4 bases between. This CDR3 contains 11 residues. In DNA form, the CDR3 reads TGCAGCGGCCAGAACACCGGGGAGCTGTTTTTT. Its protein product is CSGQNTGELFF.